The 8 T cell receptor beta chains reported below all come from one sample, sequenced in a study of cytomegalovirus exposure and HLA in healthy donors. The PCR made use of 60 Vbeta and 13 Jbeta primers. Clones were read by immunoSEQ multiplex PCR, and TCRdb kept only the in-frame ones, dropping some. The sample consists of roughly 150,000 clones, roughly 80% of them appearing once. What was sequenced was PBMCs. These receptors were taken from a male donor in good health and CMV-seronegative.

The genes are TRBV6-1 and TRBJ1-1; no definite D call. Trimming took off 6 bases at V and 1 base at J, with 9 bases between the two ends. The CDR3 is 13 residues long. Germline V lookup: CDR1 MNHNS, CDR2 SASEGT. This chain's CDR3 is CASSLERNTEAFF. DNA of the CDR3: TGTGCCAGCAGCCTTGAGCGGAACACTGAAGCTTTCTTT.

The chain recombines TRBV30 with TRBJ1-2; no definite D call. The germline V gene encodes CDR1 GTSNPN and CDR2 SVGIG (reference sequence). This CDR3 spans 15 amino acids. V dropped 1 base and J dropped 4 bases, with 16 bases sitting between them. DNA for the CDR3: TGTGCCTGGAGTGAACCCGGCGGGCGCCGCTATGGCTACACCTTC. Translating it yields CAWSEPGGRRYGYTF.

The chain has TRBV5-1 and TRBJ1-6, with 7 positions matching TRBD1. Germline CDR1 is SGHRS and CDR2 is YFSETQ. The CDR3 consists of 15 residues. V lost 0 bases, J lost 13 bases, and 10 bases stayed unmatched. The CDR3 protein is CASSLAGRGYFPLHF. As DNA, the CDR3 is TGCGCCAGCAGCTTGGCGGGCAGGGGGTACTTCCCCCTCCACTTT.

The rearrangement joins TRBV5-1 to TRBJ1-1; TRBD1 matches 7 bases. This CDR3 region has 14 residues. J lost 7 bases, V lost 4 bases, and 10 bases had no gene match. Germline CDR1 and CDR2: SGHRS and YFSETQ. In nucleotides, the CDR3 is TGCGCCAGCAGCGTTAGACAGGGCCCCGATGAAGCTTTCTTT. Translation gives CASSVRQGPDEAFF.

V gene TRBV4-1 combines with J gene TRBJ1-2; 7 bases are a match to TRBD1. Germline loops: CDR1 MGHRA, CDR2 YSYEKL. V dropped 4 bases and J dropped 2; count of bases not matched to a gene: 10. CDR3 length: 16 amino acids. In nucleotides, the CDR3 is TGCGCCAGCAGCCGAATACTCGGACAGGTGAACTATGGCTACACCTTC. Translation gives CASSRILGQVNYGYTF.

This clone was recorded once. The chain's CDR3 is CSVESRVYGNTIYF. Written as DNA, the CDR3 is TGCAGCGTTGAATCCAGGGTTTACGGGAACACCATATATTTT. The J gene is TRBJ1-3, the V gene TRBV29-1; D possibly corresponds to TRBD1 (5 bases). CDR3 length: 14 residues. Germline CDR1 is SQVTM and CDR2 is ANQGSEA. Trimming cost V 2 bases and J 7 bases, with 15 bases left between them. Together with reference TRBV29-1 and TRBJ1-3, the CDR3 gives the full variable domain: SAVISQKPSRDICQRGTSLTIQCQVDSQVTMMFWYRQQPGQSLTLIATANQGSEATYESGFVIDKFPISRPNLTFSTLTVSNMSPEDSSIYLCSVESRVYGNTIYFGEGSWLTVV.

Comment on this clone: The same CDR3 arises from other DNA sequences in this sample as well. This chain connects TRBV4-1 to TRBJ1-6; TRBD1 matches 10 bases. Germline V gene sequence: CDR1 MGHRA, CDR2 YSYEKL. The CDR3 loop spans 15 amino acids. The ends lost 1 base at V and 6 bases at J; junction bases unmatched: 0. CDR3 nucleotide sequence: TGCGCCAGCAGCCAAGGACAGGGGGCTAATTCACCCCTCCACTTT. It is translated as CASSQGQGANSPLHF.

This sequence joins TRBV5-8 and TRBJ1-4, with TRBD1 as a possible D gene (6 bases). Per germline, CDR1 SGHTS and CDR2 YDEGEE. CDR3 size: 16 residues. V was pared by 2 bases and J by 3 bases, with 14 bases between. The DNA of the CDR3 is TGTGCCAGCAGCTTCCCACCAGGGGCGCCTAATGAAAAACTGTTTTTT. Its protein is CASSFPPGAPNEKLFF.